These 24 T cell receptor beta chains were all obtained from the same sample, sequenced in a study of PD-1 blockade in classical Hodgkin lymphoma. The protocol was immunoSEQ multiplex PCR, while the TCRdb copy is restricted to in-frame clones and leaves out a portion. This repertoire shows tens of thousands of clones, 65% to 90% found once; its top ten account for around 2.4%. The patients all showed relapse after autologous stem cell transplantation, while their brentuximab vedotin exposure varied. The authors purified CD4+ T cells from thawed PBMCs by magnetic negative selection. The source was CD4+ T cells from blood, collected at baseline. These receptors originate from a human donor with classical Hodgkin lymphoma.

V usage is TRBV7-2 and J usage is TRBJ1-4; D gene unclear. This CDR3 spans 16 amino acids. Trimming left V 5 bases short and J 0 bases short, with 13 bases between. Germline V gene lookup returns CDR1 SGHTA and CDR2 FQGNSA. This CDR3 reads CASSPYPPPTNEKLFF. In DNA form, the CDR3 reads TGTGCCAGCAGCCCCTACCCGCCTCCAACTAATGAAAAACTGTTTTTT.

The V call is TRBV4-3, the J call TRBJ1-1; no definite D call. CDR1 is LGHNA, CDR2 YSLEER, per germline. The CDR3 is made up of 15 amino acids. V dropped 4 bases and J dropped 0 bases, with 12 bases sitting between them. CDR3 nucleotides: TGCGCCAGCAGCCCAGATGAGGGCGTGAACACTGAAGCTTTCTTT. It yields the protein CASSPDEGVNTEAFF.

V usage is TRBV6-6 and J usage is TRBJ1-5, with a tentative D call TRBD1 (6 bases). This CDR3 contains 14 residues. CDR1 and CDR2 from the germline V gene are MNHNY and SVGAGI (reference sequence). The V end lost 5 bases, the J end lost 6 bases, and 14 bases lay between the germline ends. CDR3 coding DNA: TGTGCCAGCAGTAAAGGGGGGGGAGCTCAGCCCCAGCATTTT. This gives the protein CASSKGGGAQPQHF.

This chain connects TRBV13 to TRBJ2-1; TRBD1 is a possible D gene (6 bases). CDR1 is PRHDT, CDR2 FYEKMQ, per germline (reference sequence). The CDR3 has 16 residues. Trimming stripped 4 bases from V and 3 bases from J, with 16 bases between. CDR3 residues: CASSSLGGGLYNEQFF. The CDR3 DNA sequence: TGTGCCAGCAGCTCCCTTGGGGGCGGCCTCTACAATGAGCAGTTCTTC.

The V and J genes are TRBV11-3 and TRBJ2-2; D not certain. CDR1 and CDR2 (germline): SGHNT, YENEEA. Deletions cut 0 bases from V and 2 bases from J, with 7 bases between. This CDR3 region has 15 residues. CDR3 sequence reads: CASSLETTNTGELFF. CDR3 DNA sequence: TGTGCCAGCAGCTTAGAAACAACCAACACCGGGGAGCTGTTTTTT.

The V gene is TRBV9, the J gene TRBJ2-5; no clear D. The germline V gene has CDR1 SGDLS and CDR2 YYNGEE. CDR3 size: 14 residues. Trimming removed 0 bases from V and 0 bases from J, with 6 bases in between. CDR3 sequence: CASSVGVDQETQYF. In nucleotides, the CDR3 is TGTGCCAGCAGCGTAGGCGTCGACCAAGAGACCCAGTACTTC. The full variable domain, rest sourced from reference TRBV9 and TRBJ2-5, is DSGVTQTPKHLITATGQRVTLRCSPRSGDLSVYWYQQSLDQGLQFLIQYYNGEERAKGNILERFSAQQFPDLHSELNLSSLELGDSALYFCASSVGVDQETQYFGPGTRLLVL.

The J gene is TRBJ2-1, the V gene TRBV7-8; TRBD2 matches 12 bases. CDR1 is SGHVS, CDR2 FQNEAQ, per germline. The J segment lost 4 bases and the V segment lost 5 bases, leaving 3 bases of the junction unmatched. The CDR3 runs to 15 residues. This chain's CDR3 is CASSPGLAGYNEQFF. The CDR3 DNA reads TGTGCCAGCAGCCCTGGACTAGCGGGATACAATGAGCAGTTCTTC.

The J gene is TRBJ2-2, the V gene TRBV4-1, with 8 positions matching TRBD2. The CDR3 has 15 residues. CDR1 MGHRA and CDR2 YSYEKL come from the germline V gene. V lost 4 bases to trimming and J lost 5 bases; unmatched junction nucleotides: 6. In nucleotides, the CDR3 is TGCGCCAGCAGCCGCCAGGAGCGGGAGACCGGGGAGCTGTTTTTT. Its protein product is CASSRQERETGELFF.

This chain connects TRBV6-5 to TRBJ1-1, with 9 bases aligning to TRBD1. The CDR3 sequence is 16 residues long. Germline assignment: CDR1 MNHEY and CDR2 SVGAGI. Unmatched junction bases numbered 4, after V lost 2 bases and J lost 0 bases. The CDR3 DNA reads as TGTGCCAGCAGTTACGCCGGACAGGGGATGAACACTGAAGCTTTCTTT. Amino acid sequence: CASSYAGQGMNTEAFF.

The chain recombines TRBV6-4 with TRBJ2-5, with 11 bases fitting TRBD2. Germline assignment: CDR1 MRHNA and CDR2 SNTAGT. The CDR3 is 19 residues long. J gave up 1 base and V 7 bases, and 17 bases lay outside the gene matches. The CDR3 DNA is TGTGCCAGCATCAGAGGACACTCCTGGACTAGCGGGTTCCAAGAGACCCAGTACTTC. Amino acids: CASIRGHSWTSGFQETQYF.

The chain uses TRBV29-1 and TRBJ1-6; 7 bases fit TRBD1. The length of the CDR3 is 13 residues. The junction had 4 bases not matched to a gene; V was cut back by 4 bases and J by 7 bases. The germline V gene has CDR1 SQVTM and CDR2 ANQGSEA. As DNA, the CDR3 is TGCAGCGTTGGGGACAGTTACAATTCACCCCTCCACTTT. It specifies CSVGDSYNSPLHF.

The chain couples TRBV5-4 to TRBJ2-1, with 12 nucleotides matching TRBD2. CDR1 is SGHNT and CDR2 is YYREEE in the germline V gene (reference sequence). The CDR3 covers 15 residues. V trimming: 4 bases; J trimming: 8 bases; junction bases outside the gene matches: 7. CDR3 nucleotide sequence: TGTGCCAGCAGCCAACTAGCGGGAGGTCGCCATGAGCAGTTCTTC. It is translated as CASSQLAGGRHEQFF.

The chain uses TRBV2 and TRBJ2-3; D possibly matches TRBD1 or TRBD2 (6 bases each). Between the trimmed V and J ends, which lost 7 bases and 4 bases, there was a span of 15 bases. Germline V gene data show CDR1 as SNHLY and CDR2 as FYNNEI. This CDR3 contains 14 residues. This chain's CDR3 is CASTTPRGPDTQYF. CDR3 DNA sequence: TGTGCCAGCACTACGCCCCGGGGGCCAGATACGCAGTATTTT.

This clone was seen a few times. This chain links TRBV7-9 with TRBJ1-1; 8 nucleotides match TRBD1. J gave up 2 bases and V 8 bases, and 13 bases lay outside the gene matches. CDR3 length equals 16 residues. Germline V gives CDR1 SEHNR, CDR2 FQNEAQ (reference sequence). The CDR3 bases are TGTGCCAGCCTGCAATCAATGGGACAGGTAAACACTGAAGCTTTCTTT. Protein sequence: CASLQSMGQVNTEAFF.

The chain has TRBV6-5 and TRBJ2-3; 8 nucleotides line up with TRBD2. The germline V gene encodes CDR1 MNHEY and CDR2 SVGAGI. V was pared by 2 bases and J by 5 bases, with 9 bases of the junction left unmatched. The CDR3 extends over 16 amino acids. The CDR3 loop is CASSYEPGGPRDTQYF. CDR3 coding DNA: TGTGCCAGCAGTTACGAGCCGGGAGGGCCCCGAGATACGCAGTATTTT.

This chain joins TRBV4-1 and TRBJ2-1; the D gene is possibly TRBD2 (5 bases). Between the trimmed V and J ends, which lost 5 bases and 6 bases, there was a span of 17 bases. The CDR3 runs 15 residues. Germline CDR1 and CDR2: MGHRA and YSYEKL. CDR3: CASSSDPGTSNEQFF. As DNA, the CDR3 is TGCGCCAGCAGCTCAGATCCCGGAACTAGCAATGAGCAGTTCTTC.

This rearrangement joins TRBV30 to TRBJ2-3; 13 bases map to TRBD2. Germline V gives CDR1 GTSNPN, CDR2 SVGIG (reference sequence). CDR3 length equals 18 residues. Losses at the gene ends were 2 bases for V and 3 bases for J; bases not matched to a gene: 11. The CDR3 sequence is CAWSKGFTSGRGTDTQYF. For the CDR3, the DNA is TGTGCCTGGAGTAAGGGCTTTACTAGCGGGAGGGGAACAGATACGCAGTATTTT.

The chain joins TRBV2 to TRBJ2-3, with D possibly TRBD2 on 5 matching bases. The CDR3 totals 15 residues. Looked up from germline, CDR1 is SNHLY and CDR2 is FYNNEI. Trimming stripped 5 bases from V and 0 bases from J, with 12 bases between. CDR3 amino acids: CASSLTGGSTDTQYF. CDR3 DNA sequence: TGTGCCAGCAGTCTAACCGGAGGAAGCACAGATACGCAGTATTTT. The entire variable domain, with the rest obtained from reference TRBV2 and TRBJ2-3, is as follows: EPEVTQTPSHQVTQMGQEVILRCVPISNHLYFYWYRQILGQKVEFLVSFYNNEISEKSEIFDDQFSVERPDGSNFTLKIRSTKLEDSAMYFCASSLTGGSTDTQYFGPGTRLTVL.

The chain has TRBV5-1 and TRBJ2-1, with D possibly called TRBD1 or TRBD2 (5 bases each). CDR3 length equals 14 residues. CDR1 and CDR2 from the germline V gene are SGHRS and YFSETQ. The V gene lost 4 bases and the J gene lost 10 bases, with 18 bases spanning the gap. The CDR3 DNA sequence: TGCGCCAGCAGCATAGGGACCGCCGGCCAGGAGCAGTTCTTC. Its protein product is CASSIGTAGQEQFF.

The V and J genes are TRBV14 and TRBJ2-7, with D possibly being TRBD1 or TRBD2 (5 bases each). The CDR3 covers 15 residues. V was shortened by 5 bases and J by 5 bases, with 19 bases between the two germline ends. The germline gives CDR1 SGHDN, CDR2 FVKESK. CDR3 nucleotides: TGTGCCAGCAGCTTGCGAGGGGCATCACCCCACGAGCAGTACTTC. Encoded protein: CASSLRGASPHEQYF.

The chain combines TRBV6-5 with TRBJ1-1; D not certain. This CDR3 has 16 residues. Germline lookup yields CDR1 MNHEY and CDR2 SVGAGI. Trimming stripped 0 bases from V and 5 bases from J, with 16 bases between. CDR3 region: CASSYSNGWVATEAFF. The CDR3 DNA sequence: TGTGCCAGCAGTTACTCGAATGGGTGGGTAGCGACTGAAGCTTTCTTT.

The genes are TRBV5-1 and TRBJ2-2; 8 bases map to TRBD1. Per the germline V gene, CDR1 is SGHRS and CDR2 is YFSETQ. This CDR3 contains 16 residues. Unmatched junction bases numbered 3, after V lost 0 bases and J lost 2 bases. CDR3 amino acids: CASSLGTGLNTGELFF. CDR3 DNA: TGCGCCAGCAGCTTGGGGACAGGGTTAAACACCGGGGAGCTGTTTTTT.

CDR3 nucleotides: TGTGCCAGTAGTCCTTGGCAGGAGACCGTTCTGTTTTTT. Translating gives CASSPWQETVLFF. The V and J genes are TRBV19 and TRBJ1-4; D is ambiguous. The CDR3 covers 13 residues. V lost 5 bases, J lost 14 bases, and 18 bases lay in between. The germline V gene has CDR1 LNHDA and CDR2 SQIVND (reference sequence).

CDR3 protein: CATAGDRVYEQYF. Here the CDR3 DNA reads TGTGCCACTGCCGGGGACAGGGTCTACGAGCAGTACTTC. The chain employs TRBV19 and TRBJ2-7; 9 positions agree with TRBD1. Per the germline V gene, CDR1 is LNHDA and CDR2 is SQIVND (reference sequence). CDR3 length equals 13 residues. The junction had 7 bases not matched to a gene; V was cut back by 10 bases and J by 3 bases.